This TCR beta chain is drawn from a study of beta chain features in type 1 diabetes. In this sample, this clone turned up a few times. What it binds is unknown. The CDR3 runs to 13 residues. General study findings and limits: Type 1 diabetes patients showed a moderate but significant shortening of TCRB CDR3s in all four CD4+ subsets. The similarity of naive, central memory and Treg TCRB repertoires appeared greater among patients than among healthy donors.

CD45RO/CCR7/CD25/CD127/CD95/CD27 sorting isolated CD4+ naive, central memory, regulatory and stem cell-like memory cells. The authors reverse transcribed all of the isolated RNA, so sequencing captured expressed TCRB transcripts. The assay was immunoSEQ multiplex PCR, and TCRdb's table has in-frame clones only and misses some. This sample has 140,000 or so clones, with around an eighth found just once. V gene TRBV21-1 combines with J gene TRBJ1-1. TRBV21-1 is listed as a pseudogene. The receptor comes from a man aged 18 to 35 with type 1 diabetes. Input material: central memory CD4+ T cells from blood. CDR3 in DNA: TGTGCCAGCAGCAATTTCGAGATTGCTGAAGCTTTCTTT. Residues: CASSNFEIAEAFF.